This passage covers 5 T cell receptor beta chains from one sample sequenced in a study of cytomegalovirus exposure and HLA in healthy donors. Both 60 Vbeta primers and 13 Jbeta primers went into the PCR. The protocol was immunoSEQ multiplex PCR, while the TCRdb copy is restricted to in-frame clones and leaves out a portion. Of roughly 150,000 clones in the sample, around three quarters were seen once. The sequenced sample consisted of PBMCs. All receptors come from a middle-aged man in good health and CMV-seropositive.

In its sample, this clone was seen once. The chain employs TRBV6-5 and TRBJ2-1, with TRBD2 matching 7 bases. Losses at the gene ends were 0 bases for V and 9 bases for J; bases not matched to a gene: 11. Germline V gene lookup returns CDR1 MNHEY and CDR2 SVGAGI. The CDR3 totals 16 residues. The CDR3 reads CASSYSRPKVAGEQFF. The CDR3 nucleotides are TGTGCCAGCAGTTACTCGAGACCGAAAGTAGCGGGTGAGCAGTTCTTC.

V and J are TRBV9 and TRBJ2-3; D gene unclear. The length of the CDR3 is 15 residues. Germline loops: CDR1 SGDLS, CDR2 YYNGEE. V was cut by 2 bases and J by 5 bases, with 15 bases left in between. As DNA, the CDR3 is TGTGCCAGCAGCGTCAGTATGCCCCCCCAAGATACGCAGTATTTT. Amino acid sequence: CASSVSMPPQDTQYF.

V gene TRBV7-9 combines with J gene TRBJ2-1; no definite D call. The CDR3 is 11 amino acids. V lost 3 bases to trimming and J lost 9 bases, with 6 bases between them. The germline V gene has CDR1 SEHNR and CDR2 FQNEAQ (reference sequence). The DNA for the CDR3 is TGTGCCAGCAGCTTTGTGAGTGAGCAGTTCTTC. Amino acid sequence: CASSFVSEQFF.

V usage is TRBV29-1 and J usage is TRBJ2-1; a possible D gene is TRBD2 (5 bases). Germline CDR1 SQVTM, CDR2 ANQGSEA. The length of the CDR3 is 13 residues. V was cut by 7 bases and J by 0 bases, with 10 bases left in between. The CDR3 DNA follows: TGCAGCGCGACTACCTCCTCCTACAATGAGCAGTTCTTC. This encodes CSATTSSYNEQFF.

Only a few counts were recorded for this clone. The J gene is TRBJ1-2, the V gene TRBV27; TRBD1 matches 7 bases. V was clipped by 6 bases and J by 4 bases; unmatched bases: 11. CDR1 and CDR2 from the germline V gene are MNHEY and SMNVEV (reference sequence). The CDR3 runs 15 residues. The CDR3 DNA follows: TGTGCCAGCAGACCTCGAGGGGGCCTTGCCTATGGCTACACCTTC. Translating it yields CASRPRGGLAYGYTF.